These T cell receptor beta chains were read from a single sample in a study of cytomegalovirus exposure and HLA in healthy donors. Sequenced by immunoSEQ multiplex PCR; TCRdb stores in-frame clones only, minus some. The sample has about 94,000 clones; 50% to 75% are singletons. Material for sequencing was PBMCs. The origin of the receptors is a man younger than 40 in good health and CMV-seronegative. Each CDR3 is given with its conserved first and last residue. A D gene is named only where the DNA matches it firmly. Clone sizes are given selectively: once, few, many, or a class where the clone is expanded.

J | V | D | size | CDR3 | DNA
TRBJ2-7 | TRBV6-6 | . | few | CASSYSQARSSYEQYF | TGTGCCAGCAGTTACTCGCAAGCGCGGAGCTCCTACGAGCAGTACTTC
TRBJ2-1 | TRBV4-1 | TRBD2 | . | CASSQPTSGGAQFF | TGCGCCAGCAGCCAACCAACTAGCGGGGGGGCTCAGTTCTTC
TRBJ1-2 | TRBV30 | . | . | CAWIADANYGYTF | TGTGCCTGGATAGCGGACGCTAACTATGGCTACACCTTC
TRBJ2-1 | TRBV7-3 | . | . | CASSLLRGMTMNEQFF | TGTGCCAGCAGCTTACTCCGGGGTATGACGATGAATGAGCAGTTCTTC
TRBJ1-4 | TRBV19 | TRBD1 | . | CATTGNEKLFF | TGTGCCACGACAGGGAACGAAAAACTGTTTTTT
TRBJ2-7 | TRBV11-2 | TRBD1 | . | CASSQAGGIPYEQYF | TGTGCCAGCAGCCAAGCAGGGGGTATTCCCTACGAGCAGTACTTC
TRBJ2-2 | TRBV28 | . | . | CASSEGDLNTGELFF | TGTGCCAGCAGCGAGGGGGACCTGAACACCGGGGAGCTGTTTTTT
TRBJ2-3 | TRBV14 | . | few | CASSPLWGDGTDTQYF | TGTGCCAGCAGCCCCCTATGGGGGGATGGCACAGATACGCAGTATTTT
TRBJ1-3 | TRBV29-1 | . | . | CSVEGQGKNTIYF | TGCAGCGTTGAAGGGCAGGGAAAGAACACCATATATTTT
TRBJ1-6 | TRBV7-9 | . | . | CASSLDARESSPLHF | TGTGCCAGCAGCTTAGATGCCAGGGAAAGTTCACCCCTCCACTTT
TRBJ2-7 | TRBV6-5 | TRBD1 | . | CASRRGQVTYEQYF | TGTGCCAGCAGACGGGGACAGGTTACCTACGAGCAGTACTTC
TRBJ2-2 | TRBV30 | . | . | CAWSVRGSGELFF | TGTGCCTGGAGTGTACGGGGGTCCGGGGAGCTGTTTTTT